Described below is a single TCR beta chain sequence and its context. CDR3 length: 16 residues. The junction had 4 bases not matched to a gene; V was cut back by 4 bases and J by 5 bases. Germline V gives CDR1 SGHTA, CDR2 FQGNSA. This sample stems from a study of blood T cell repertoires in COVID-19. Study-wide context: Some COVID-19 samples were acute and others convalescent; all came from the United States, Italy and Spain. PBMCs, B-cell-depleted T cells, or T cells were the source of the cDNA or gDNA that made up the material.

Authors' processing steps: Scientists estimated how many nucleated cells there were by amplifying reference gene primers. TCRdb's table, derived via immunoSEQ multiplex PCR, lists solely in-frame clones and lacks some. The D gene and trimming were derived from the DNA, and the V and J assignments and clone size from that table. The sample consists of around 130,000 clones, 65% to 85% of them appearing once. The TCR was taken from a woman aged 80 or over with acute or convalescent COVID-19. The chain uses TRBV7-2 and TRBJ2-2; 13 positions match TRBD2. The sample comprised peripheral blood. The CDR3 loop reads CASSSRLAGGTGELFF. CDR3 bases: TGTGCCAGCAGCTCCCGACTAGCGGGAGGTACCGGGGAGCTGTTTTTT.